The 28 T cell receptor beta chains below all came from one sample that was sequenced in a study of blood T cell repertoires in COVID-19. Method: immunoSEQ multiplex PCR; TCRdb's copy keeps in-frame clones and lacks some. The sample consists of over 150,000 clones, 80% to 90% of them appearing once. Source material: peripheral blood. These receptors all stem from a man aged 50 to 59 with active or convalescent COVID-19.

This clone came up a few times. The chain is built from TRBV7-6 and TRBJ1-5; D unresolved. V lost 3 bases and J lost 4, with 7 bases in between. There are 13 residues in the CDR3. Germline loops: CDR1 SGHVS, CDR2 FNYEAQ. CDR3 sequence reads: CASSFVSNQPQHF. As DNA, the CDR3 is TGTGCCAGCAGCTTTGTTTCGAATCAGCCCCAGCATTTT.

This chain uses TRBV9 with TRBJ2-2, with 8 bases lining up with TRBD2. V lost 0 bases, J lost 3 bases, and 4 bases stayed unmatched. The CDR3 is 16 residues long. Germline V gene lookup returns CDR1 SGDLS and CDR2 YYNGEE. In DNA form, the CDR3 reads TGTGCCAGCAGCGTAGACAGCGGGGGTTACACCGGGGAGCTGTTTTTT. The encoded protein is CASSVDSGGYTGELFF.

This chain connects TRBV5-1 to TRBJ2-2; TRBD1 matches at 9 bases. V dropped 4 bases and J dropped 3; count of bases not matched to a gene: 4. This CDR3 spans 15 amino acids. Germline V gene sequence: CDR1 SGHRS, CDR2 YFSETQ. CDR3 residues: CASSPWTGDTGELFF. Here the CDR3 DNA reads TGCGCCAGCAGCCCCTGGACAGGGGACACCGGGGAGCTGTTTTTT.

The V call is TRBV28, the J call TRBJ2-5, with 8 bases aligning to TRBD2. This CDR3 is built from 14 residues. V dropped 3 bases and J dropped 7; count of bases not matched to a gene: 7. The V gene's germline CDR1 is MDHEN and CDR2 SYDVKM. The CDR3: CASSFAAGGGTQYF. DNA for the CDR3: TGTGCCAGCAGTTTTGCGGCGGGGGGAGGGACCCAGTACTTC. The variable domain in full, with the rest retrieved from reference TRBV28 and TRBJ2-5, is DVKVTQSSRYLVKRTGEKVFLECVQDMDHENMFWYRQDPGLGLRLIYFSYDVKMKEKGDIPEGYSVSREKKERFSLILESASTNQTSMYLCASSFAAGGGTQYFGPGTRLLVL.

The chain couples TRBV30 to TRBJ1-2; the D gene is possibly TRBD1 (5 bases). There are 13 residues in the CDR3. Germline V gene lookup returns CDR1 GTSNPN and CDR2 SVGIG (reference sequence). Trimming took off 4 bases at V and 6 bases at J, with 15 bases between the two ends. CDR3 bases: TGTGCCTGGACCCTTAGTAGGACAAATGGCTACACCTTC. This gives the protein CAWTLSRTNGYTF.

This clone has more than one count but fewer than ten. The V and J genes are TRBV7-3 and TRBJ2-6; the match to TRBD1 covers 7 bases. The CDR3 extends over 15 amino acids. V lost 4 bases and J lost 2; bases outside the gene matches: 2. Per the germline V gene, CDR1 is SGHTA and CDR2 is FQGTGA. DNA for the CDR3: TGTGCCAGCAGCTCCGACAGGGCTGGGGCCAACGTCCTGACTTTC. It translates to CASSSDRAGANVLTF.

The genes are TRBV10-3 and TRBJ1-2; D remains unclear. This CDR3 is built from 13 residues. Germline-derived CDR1 and CDR2 are ENHRY and SYGVKD. With 11 bases removed from V and 0 bases from J, the gap between germline ends came to 13 bases. The CDR3 loop reads CASREGANYGYTF. CDR3 bases: TGTGCCTCAAGGGAGGGTGCTAACTATGGCTACACCTTC.

The CDR3 DNA sequence: TGTGCCAGCAGCTTAGCGGCTAGCACAGATACGCAGTATTTT. Translating gives CASSLAASTDTQYF. This chain uses TRBV7-3 with TRBJ2-3; D is undetermined. CDR3 length: 14 residues. CDR1 is SGHTA and CDR2 is FQGTGA in the germline V gene. The V end was cut by 2 bases, the J end by 0 bases, with 6 bases between.

The rearrangement uses TRBV2 and TRBJ1-2; TRBD1 is a possible D gene (6 bases). Trimming cost V 2 bases and J 4 bases, with 11 bases left between them. Germline loops: CDR1 SNHLY, CDR2 FYNNEI. CDR3 length equals 14 residues. The CDR3 nucleotides are TGTGCCAGCAGTGAAAGGGACACCTCCTATGGCTACACCTTC. Protein: CASSERDTSYGYTF.

This chain uses TRBV5-1 with TRBJ2-3; 9 positions agree with TRBD2. The CDR3 contains 14 residues. Germline V lookup: CDR1 SGHRS, CDR2 YFSETQ. J lost 2 bases, V lost 6 bases, and 4 bases had no gene match. CDR3 sequence (DNA): TGCGCCAGCACTAGCGGGGACATCACAGATACGCAGTATTTT. Its protein product is CASTSGDITDTQYF.

This clone has just a few counts. J is TRBJ2-3 and V is TRBV5-1, with 9 bases aligning to TRBD1. The CDR3 length is 16 residues. With V trimmed by 4 bases and J by 5 bases, 11 bases remained unmatched. CDR1 is SGHRS, CDR2 YFSETQ, per germline. DNA for the CDR3: TGCGCCAGCAGCCAGGGACAGGGCGCGGGTGGAGATACGCAGTATTTT. This encodes CASSQGQGAGGDTQYF.

The J gene is TRBJ2-1, the V gene TRBV4-3, with 11 bases fitting TRBD2. This CDR3 comprises 18 residues. The germline V gene encodes CDR1 LGHNA and CDR2 YSLEER. Trimming removed 2 bases from V and 4 bases from J; junction bases left unmatched: 10. The CDR3 DNA reads as TGCGCCAGCAGCCAACATAGCGGGGGGGCCATCTCATACAATGAGCAGTTCTTC. It yields the protein CASSQHSGGAISYNEQFF.

J is TRBJ2-1 and V is TRBV11-3; TRBD1 aligns across 8 bases. Germline trimming cut 6 bases from V and 3 bases from J; bases unmatched to any gene: 7. Germline loops: CDR1 SGHNT, CDR2 YENEEA. The CDR3 covers 15 residues. The CDR3 here is CASSQGATYYNEQFF. The CDR3 DNA reads as TGTGCCAGCAGTCAGGGGGCGACATACTACAATGAGCAGTTCTTC.

The chain couples TRBV15 to TRBJ1-6, with 9 nucleotides matching TRBD1. The CDR3 consists of 13 residues. The germline gives CDR1 LNHNV, CDR2 YYDKDF (reference sequence). The ends lost 9 bases at V and 8 bases at J; junction bases unmatched: 5. CDR3 loop: CATGGQGYSPLHF. DNA of the CDR3: TGTGCCACTGGGGGACAGGGTTATTCACCCCTCCACTTT.

V gene TRBV6-5 combines with J gene TRBJ1-1; perhaps TRBD1 as D (5 bases). Germline V gene data show CDR1 as MNHEY and CDR2 as SVGAGI. The V gene lost 4 bases and the J gene lost 1 base, with 10 bases spanning the gap. The CDR3 extends over 14 amino acids. The CDR3 region has the DNA TGTGCCAGCAGTTCCCCAGGGAAGAACACTGAAGCTTTCTTT. Protein: CASSSPGKNTEAFF.

This rearrangement joins TRBV7-9 to TRBJ1-4, with D maybe TRBD1 (5 bases). This CDR3 comprises 15 residues. Germline loops: CDR1 SEHNR, CDR2 FQNEAQ (reference sequence). Trimming stripped 3 bases from V and 7 bases from J, with 15 bases between. Here the CDR3 reads CASSFTGPDSEKLFF. The CDR3 region has the DNA TGTGCCAGCAGCTTTACTGGTCCAGACAGTGAAAAACTGTTTTTT.

The chain is built from TRBV5-6 and TRBJ1-2; D is ambiguous. The germline CDR1 and CDR2 sequences are SGHDT and YYEEEE. The CDR3 is made up of 13 amino acids. Trimming took 0 bases from V and 4 from J, leaving 7 bases between them. The CDR3 region has the DNA TGTGCCAGCAGCTTGGGAGGAGTCTATGGCTACACCTTC. Its translation: CASSLGGVYGYTF. Using reference TRBV5-6 and TRBJ1-2 for the parts outside the CDR3, the full variable domain is DAGVTQSPTHLIKTRGQQVTLRCSPKSGHDTVSWYQQALGQGPQFIFQYYEEEERQRGNFPDRFSGHQFPNYSSELNVNALLLGDSALYLCASSLGGVYGYTFGSGTRLTVV.

This chain joins TRBV11-2 and TRBJ1-2; weak D call: TRBD1 (5 bases). V was pared by 4 bases and J by 6 bases, with 12 bases between. Germline CDR1 reads SGHAT; CDR2 reads FQNNGV. The CDR3 consists of 13 residues. CDR3 sequence: CASSSLGGDGYTF. The CDR3 nucleotides are TGTGCCAGCAGCTCTCTGGGGGGGGATGGCTACACCTTC.

The chain joins TRBV7-9 to TRBJ2-7, with D hard to call. V was clipped by 1 base and J by 1 base, with 8 bases between them. Germline CDR1 reads SEHNR; CDR2 reads FQNEAQ (reference sequence). The CDR3 is 14 amino acids. The CDR3 sequence: CASSLEWRSYEQYF. DNA for the CDR3: TGTGCCAGCAGCTTAGAGTGGCGGTCCTACGAGCAGTACTTC.

The CDR3 region has the DNA TGCAGCGTCCAGACAGCTCTTACGAACTATGGCTACACCTTC. This gives the protein CSVQTALTNYGYTF. This chain uses TRBV29-1 with TRBJ1-2; a possible D gene is TRBD1 (5 bases). Trimming stripped 6 bases from V and 2 bases from J, with 16 bases between. The CDR3 totals 14 residues. The germline V gene encodes CDR1 SQVTM and CDR2 ANQGSEA.

The chain carries TRBV28 and TRBJ1-2, with D perhaps TRBD1 (5 bases). Per germline, CDR1 MDHEN and CDR2 SYDVKM. CDR3 length: 13 residues. The V end lost 10 bases, the J end lost 3 bases, and 15 bases lay between the germline ends. CDR3 protein: CATKWGRDYGYTF. CDR3 DNA sequence: TGTGCCACCAAGTGGGGGAGGGACTATGGCTACACCTTC.

This chain connects TRBV7-2 to TRBJ1-4; 9 bases fit TRBD1. Per germline, CDR1 SGHTA and CDR2 FQGNSA. This CDR3 comprises 16 residues. Germline trimming cut 5 bases from V and 3 bases from J; bases unmatched to any gene: 7. CDR3 sequence: CASSDYRQGANEKLFF. The CDR3 coding sequence is TGTGCCAGCAGCGATTACCGACAGGGGGCTAATGAAAAACTGTTTTTT.

The genes are TRBV27 and TRBJ1-2; D may be TRBD1 (6 bases). Germline V gene sequence: CDR1 MNHEY, CDR2 SMNVEV (reference sequence). The CDR3 has 13 amino acids. V lost 8 bases and J 7 bases, leaving 17 bases between the germline ends. CDR3 bases: TGTGCCAGCGGCGGACCGGCCAGGGGTGGCTACACCTTC. Its translation: CASGGPARGGYTF.

The rearrangement joins TRBV6-5 to TRBJ2-7; weak D call: TRBD1 (5 bases). This CDR3 contains 15 residues. V was shortened by 0 bases and J by 0 bases, with 9 bases between the two germline ends. CDR1 is MNHEY and CDR2 is SVGAGI in the germline V gene. CDR3 sequence reads: CASSYSGASSYEQYF. In DNA form, the CDR3 reads TGTGCCAGCAGTTACTCAGGGGCCAGCTCCTACGAGCAGTACTTC.

J is TRBJ1-3 and V is TRBV7-9; possibly TRBD1 for D (5 bases). V gave up 2 bases and J gave up 1 base, with 6 bases separating them. This CDR3 is built from 14 residues. Germline V CDR1 and CDR2: SEHNR, FQNEAQ (reference sequence). This chain's CDR3 is CASSLRGSGNTIYF. The CDR3 nucleotides are TGTGCCAGCAGCTTACGGGGGTCTGGAAACACCATATATTTT.

The chain has TRBV5-1 and TRBJ2-1; 9 bases line up with TRBD1. CDR3 length equals 15 residues. The germline CDR1 and CDR2 sequences are SGHRS and YFSETQ. With 6 bases clipped from V and 1 base from J, the junction kept 5 bases outside the gene matches. CDR3: CASIPDRGSYNEQFF. CDR3 in DNA: TGCGCCAGCATACCCGACAGGGGGTCCTACAATGAGCAGTTCTTC.

The chain carries TRBV18 and TRBJ2-7, with TRBD1 matching 8 bases. Germline lookup yields CDR1 KGHSH and CDR2 LQKENI. V lost 0 bases and J lost 9; bases outside the gene matches: 10. This CDR3 is built from 15 residues. Here the CDR3 reads CASSPPGTGSWGQYF. The CDR3 DNA follows: TGTGCCAGCTCACCACCCGGGACAGGCTCGTGGGGGCAGTACTTC.

The V call is TRBV6-2 or TRBV6-3, the J call TRBJ2-5, with D unclear. Trimming stripped 2 bases from V and 4 bases from J, with 11 bases between. This CDR3 comprises 14 residues. CDR1 is MNHEY, CDR2 SVGEGT, per germline. In DNA form, the CDR3 reads TGTGCCAGCAGTTACGTGACTGGCGGAGAGACCCAGTACTTC. This codes for CASSYVTGGETQYF.